Below are 26 T cell receptor beta chains sequenced from a single sample in a study of cytomegalovirus exposure and HLA in healthy donors. TCRdb keeps only in-frame clones here, not all; method: immunoSEQ multiplex PCR. The data hold 150,000 to 200,000 clones, with under 90% observed a single time. The sequenced sample consisted of PBMCs. The receptor set was obtained from a woman between 18 and 29 years old in good health and CMV-seropositive.

The chain recombines TRBV5-5 with TRBJ1-5; D uncertain. Germline CDR1 is SGHKS and CDR2 is YYEKEE (reference sequence). This CDR3 has 16 residues. Trimming took off 4 bases at V and 0 bases at J, with 14 bases between the two ends. CDR3 loop: CASSLGADYSNQPQHF. Written as DNA, the CDR3 is TGTGCCAGCAGCCTTGGAGCGGACTATAGCAATCAGCCCCAGCATTTT.

The chain carries TRBV12-5 and TRBJ1-5; D is perhaps TRBD1 (6 bases). This CDR3 has 15 residues. The V end lost 2 bases, the J end lost 2 bases, and 10 bases lay between the germline ends. Germline lookup yields CDR1 LGHNT and CDR2 FRNRAP. CDR3 sequence: CASGLQGPGNQPQHF. The CDR3 nucleotides read TGTGCTAGTGGTTTGCAGGGGCCGGGCAATCAGCCCCAGCATTTT. The whole variable domain, filled in from reference TRBV12-5 and TRBJ1-5, reads DARVTQTPRHKVTEMGQEVTMRCQPILGHNTVFWYRQTMMQGLELLAYFRNRAPLDDSGMPKDRFSAEMPDATLATLKIQPSEPRDSAVYFCASGLQGPGNQPQHFGDGTRLSIL.

About this clone: At the DNA level, this CDR3 is encoded by other sequences in the same sample as well. V and J are TRBV5-1 and TRBJ2-3, with 7 positions matching TRBD1. V lost 3 bases and J lost 1; bases outside the gene matches: 5. The CDR3 is 15 residues long. Germline V gene lookup returns CDR1 SGHRS and CDR2 YFSETQ. The CDR3 DNA sequence: TGCGCCAGCAGCTCCTCCGGGACAGGCACAGATACGCAGTATTTT. Translated, it gives CASSSSGTGTDTQYF.

The chain employs TRBV28 and TRBJ1-2; 10 bases fit TRBD1. This CDR3 contains 13 residues. V dropped 3 bases and J dropped 5; count of bases not matched to a gene: 0. The V gene's germline CDR1 is MDHEN and CDR2 SYDVKM. CDR3 sequence: CASSLGQGYGYTF. The CDR3 bases are TGTGCCAGCAGTTTGGGACAGGGGTATGGCTACACCTTC.

This clone was seen a handful of times. V gene TRBV11-1 combines with J gene TRBJ2-5; D may be TRBD2 (5 bases). Germline loops: CDR1 SGHAT, CDR2 FQDESV (reference sequence). CDR3 length: 14 amino acids. Trimming stripped 4 bases from V and 5 bases from J, with 14 bases between. CDR3 DNA: TGTGCCAGCAGCTCCCGAGAGAAGCGGGAGACCCAGTACTTC. Residues: CASSSREKRETQYF.

This clone was detected a few times. The chain recombines TRBV5-6 with TRBJ2-7; TRBD2 agrees at 11 bases. CDR3 length: 16 amino acids. From germline, CDR1 is SGHDT and CDR2 YYEEEE. With 0 bases clipped from V and 0 bases from J, the junction kept 2 bases outside the gene matches. The CDR3 sequence: CASSLVTSGSSYEQYF. The DNA of the CDR3 is TGTGCCAGCAGCTTGGTAACTAGCGGGAGCTCCTACGAGCAGTACTTC.

This sequence joins TRBV29-1 and TRBJ2-1; maybe TRBD1 (6 bases). CDR1 SQVTM and CDR2 ANQGSEA come from the germline V gene. There are 13 residues in the CDR3. V dropped 7 bases and J dropped 3 bases, with 13 bases sitting between them. DNA for the CDR3: TGCAGCGCTTGGGGACATCACTACAATGAGCAGTTCTTC. Its translation: CSAWGHHYNEQFF.

Concerning this clone: A junction boundary mismatches the germline segment, possibly from a read error. The chain recombines TRBV28 with TRBJ2-7, with 9 positions matching TRBD2. The CDR3 covers 13 residues. CDR1 is MDHEN, CDR2 SYDVKM, per germline. The CDR3 DNA is TGTGCCATCCGGGGTAGCGGGAGTATGCCCTTGGACTTC. Translation gives CAIRGSGSMPLDF.

The rearrangement uses TRBV19 and TRBJ2-1; D possibly corresponds to TRBD2 (6 bases). Trimming cost V 2 bases and J 9 bases, with 17 bases left between them. This CDR3 has 15 amino acids. Germline CDR1 reads LNHDA; CDR2 reads SQIVND (reference sequence). As DNA, the CDR3 is TGTGCCAGTAGTATATTTCAAGCGGGTAGGGGTGAGCAGTTCTTC. Amino acid sequence: CASSIFQAGRGEQFF.

This clone has only one observation. The chain combines TRBV7-3 with TRBJ2-5; 8 bases map to TRBD2. J was trimmed by 4 bases and V by 2 bases; bases with no gene match: 6. Germline V CDR1 and CDR2: SGHTA, FQGTGA. There are 15 residues in the CDR3. CDR3 sequence (DNA): TGTGCCAGCAGCTTAGCCAGCAGCGGGAGAGAGACCCAGTACTTC. Translating it yields CASSLASSGRETQYF.

Of note for this clone: Other DNA sequences of this sample code for an identical CDR3. The chain uses TRBV5-1 and TRBJ2-3; possibly TRBD2 for D (6 bases). Germline lookup yields CDR1 SGHRS and CDR2 YFSETQ. The germline V and J ends were trimmed by 1 base and 3 bases, with 9 bases remaining between them. The CDR3 runs 14 residues. CDR3 residues: CASSLSSGTDTQYF. The CDR3 nucleotides are TGCGCCAGCAGCTTGAGTAGCGGAACAGATACGCAGTATTTT.

The rearrangement links TRBV10-3 to TRBJ2-1; 8 bases fit TRBD2. Germline V gene sequence: CDR1 ENHRY, CDR2 SYGVKD. The CDR3 sequence is 14 residues long. With V trimmed by 2 bases and J by 8 bases, 5 bases remained unmatched. This CDR3 is CAISEESGRDEQFF. CDR3 DNA sequence: TGTGCCATCAGTGAGGAAAGCGGGAGAGATGAGCAGTTCTTC.

The chain joins TRBV7-6 to TRBJ2-2; 9 bases are shared with TRBD2. Germline loops: CDR1 SGHVS, CDR2 FNYEAQ. The V segment lost 1 base and the J segment 6 bases; nucleotides outside the gene matches: 6. There are 16 residues in the CDR3. Here the CDR3 reads CASSLEGTSRAGELFF. CDR3 DNA sequence: TGTGCCAGCAGCTTAGAGGGGACTAGCAGAGCCGGGGAGCTGTTTTTT.

The chain joins TRBV11-2 to TRBJ1-1; D is unresolved. There are 13 residues in the CDR3. The V end was cut by 1 base, the J end by 1 base, with 4 bases between. Per germline, CDR1 SGHAT and CDR2 FQNNGV. The CDR3 DNA is TGTGCCAGCAGCTTAGGGGCGAACACTGAAGCTTTCTTT. Protein: CASSLGANTEAFF.

The chain carries TRBV6-5 and TRBJ2-3, with 11 bases aligning to TRBD2. With V trimmed by 4 bases and J by 4 bases, 4 bases remained unmatched. Per the germline V gene, CDR1 is MNHEY and CDR2 is SVGAGI. The CDR3 loop spans 15 amino acids. The CDR3: CASSSTSGNADTQYF. The CDR3 DNA reads as TGTGCCAGCAGTTCGACTAGCGGGAATGCAGATACGCAGTATTTT.

The genes are TRBV7-2 and TRBJ2-7, with TRBD1 identical over 8 bases. CDR3 length: 15 amino acids. CDR1 and CDR2 (germline): SGHTA, FQGNSA. J was trimmed by 2 bases and V by 5 bases; bases with no gene match: 8. Here the CDR3 DNA reads TGTGCCAGCAGCAAGTCGGGACAGGCAACCTACGAGCAGTACTTC. This gives the protein CASSKSGQATYEQYF.

This chain links TRBV4-3 with TRBJ1-3; 8 positions match TRBD1. The CDR3 sequence is 17 residues long. V lost 3 bases and J lost 4; bases outside the gene matches: 11. The germline gives CDR1 LGHNA, CDR2 YSLEER. As DNA, the CDR3 is TGCGCCAGCAGCCAGACCGCAGGGGGCTCTCTAGGAAACACCATATATTTT. Protein product: CASSQTAGGSLGNTIYF.

This sequence joins TRBV5-1 and TRBJ2-1; TRBD2 aligns across 8 bases. The J segment lost 7 bases and the V segment lost 0 bases, leaving 6 bases of the junction unmatched. The CDR3 runs to 15 residues. Per germline, CDR1 SGHRS and CDR2 YFSETQ. The CDR3 DNA sequence: TGCGCCAGCAGCTTGGTAGCGGGACTGGGTAATGAGCAGTTCTTC. Its protein is CASSLVAGLGNEQFF.

This chain links TRBV6-6 with TRBJ2-1; 8 positions match TRBD2. The CDR3 length is 15 residues. From germline, CDR1 is MNHNY and CDR2 SVGAGI (reference sequence). V dropped 0 bases and J dropped 6; count of bases not matched to a gene: 4. CDR3 in DNA: TGTGCCAGCAGTTACTCGGCGGGAGGTGGCAATGAGCAGTTCTTC. Encoded protein: CASSYSAGGGNEQFF.

The chain links TRBV11-3 to TRBJ2-3; 7 nucleotides match TRBD1. J lost 2 bases, V lost 1 base, and 9 bases had no gene match. Germline V CDR1 and CDR2: SGHNT, YENEEA. The length of the CDR3 is 17 residues. CDR3 amino acids: CASSLAGTVPSTDTQYF. The CDR3 region has the DNA TGTGCCAGCAGCTTAGCCGGGACAGTTCCGTCCACAGATACGCAGTATTTT. Filled out from reference TRBV11-3 and TRBJ2-3, the complete variable domain reads EAGVVQSPRYKIIEKKQPVAFWCNPISGHNTLYWYLQNLGQGPELLIRYENEEAVDDSQLPKDRFSAERLKGVDSTLKIQPAELGDSAVYLCASSLAGTVPSTDTQYFGPGTRLTVL.

The V call is TRBV23-1, the J call TRBJ2-1, with 8 nucleotides matching TRBD2. TRBV23-1 is recorded as an ORF, its role being uncertain. Trimming removed 6 bases from V and 0 bases from J; junction bases left unmatched: 13. The CDR3 consists of 18 residues. CDR3 sequence: CASSLAGLAPSSYNEQFF. Written as DNA, the CDR3 is TGCGCCAGCAGCCTCGCTGGACTAGCACCTAGCTCCTACAATGAGCAGTTCTTC.

Regarding this clone: At one end, the junction sequence differs from germline, possibly due to a read error. This chain joins TRBV7-7 and TRBJ2-3, with D perhaps matching TRBD2 (5 bases). Germline V CDR1 and CDR2: SSHAT, FNYEAQ (reference sequence). The CDR3 contains 13 residues. The CDR3 spells CASSLLGRDTQYF. Here the CDR3 DNA reads TGTGCTAGCAGCTTACTGGGGAGAGATACGCAGTATTTT. Drawing the rest from reference TRBV7-7 and TRBJ2-3, the complete variable domain is GAGVSQSPRYKVTKRGQDVTLRCDPISSHATLYWYQQALGQGPEFLTYFNYEAQPDKSGLPSDRFSAERPEGSISTLTIQRTEQRDSAMYRCASSLLGRDTQYFGPGTRLTVL.

The chain is built from TRBV9 and TRBJ2-7, with D perhaps matching TRBD2 (6 bases). The V gene's germline CDR1 is SGDLS and CDR2 YYNGEE. Trimming took 4 bases from V and 4 from J, leaving 15 bases between them. The CDR3 runs 14 residues. CDR3 DNA sequence: TGTGCCAGCAGCTCAGAGGGGAGGTGGTACGAGCAGTACTTC. Protein: CASSSEGRWYEQYF.

This clone was observed a few times. The chain carries TRBV2 and TRBJ1-5; a weak D match, TRBD1 (6 bases). In germline, CDR1 is SNHLY, CDR2 FYNNEI. The CDR3 runs 16 residues. The V end was cut by 5 bases, the J end by 0 bases, with 14 bases between. The CDR3 nucleotides are TGTGCCAGCAGTCGGGACAACCATAATAGCAATCAGCCCCAGCATTTT. It codes for CASSRDNHNSNQPQHF.

The chain carries TRBV30 and TRBJ2-4; TRBD1 matches at 7 bases. Germline CDR1 GTSNPN, CDR2 SVGIG (reference sequence). Losses at the gene ends were 1 base for V and 9 bases for J; bases not matched to a gene: 6. The CDR3 runs 13 residues. The CDR3 coding sequence is TGTGCCTGGAGTGGACAGGGAAGAGGCATTCAGTACTTC. Protein: CAWSGQGRGIQYF. The whole variable domain, remainder taken from reference TRBV30 and TRBJ2-4, is SQTIHQWPATLVQPVGSPLSLECTVEGTSNPNLYWYRQAAGRGLQLLFYSVGIGQISSEVPQNLSASRPQDRQFILSSKKLLLSDSGFYLCAWSGQGRGIQYFGAGTRLSVL.

The chain couples TRBV18 to TRBJ1-1; D might be TRBD1 (6 bases). The CDR3 is made up of 14 amino acids. V shed 2 bases and J shed 4 bases, with 11 bases lying between them. Germline CDR1 is KGHSH and CDR2 is LQKENI. CDR3 nucleotide sequence: TGTGCCAGCTCACCATCTACAGGGCTCACTGAAGCTTTCTTT. As protein: CASSPSTGLTEAFF. The full variable domain, with the rest looked up from reference TRBV18 and TRBJ1-1, is NAGVMQNPRHLVRRRGQEARLRCSPMKGHSHVYWYRQLPEEGLKFMVYLQKENIIDESGMPKERFSAEFPKEGPSILRIQQVVRGDSAAYFCASSPSTGLTEAFFGQGTRLTVV.